This entry lists 18 T cell receptor beta chains sequenced from one sample in a study of T cell responses to AZD1222 COVID-19 vaccine. The table came from immunoSEQ multiplex PCR; TCRdb's copy has only in-frame clones and leaves some out. The sample holds some 190,000 clones, 94% seen once. The sequencing here drew on peripheral blood, taken 28 days after the second dose of the MenACWY control vaccine. These receptors all come from an adult who received the MenACWY meningococcal vaccine as a control.

The gene calls are TRBV6-2 or TRBV6-3 and TRBJ1-5; a possible D gene is TRBD1 (5 bases). CDR3 length: 13 amino acids. Per the germline V gene, CDR1 is MNHEY and CDR2 is SVGEGT. Trimming pared 1 base from V and 7 bases from J, leaving 8 bases between. The CDR3 coding sequence is TGTGCCAGCAGTTACTGGGGCAGCCAGCCCCAGCATTTT. This codes for CASSYWGSQPQHF.

This clone was recorded once. V gene TRBV27 combines with J gene TRBJ1-5, with 7 bases lining up with TRBD1. This CDR3 contains 14 residues. Germline V gives CDR1 MNHEY, CDR2 SMNVEV (reference sequence). V was clipped by 3 bases and J by 9 bases; unmatched bases: 8. CDR3 bases: TGTGCCAGCAGTTTGTCACAGGGGTTTTGGCCCCAGCATTTT. As protein: CASSLSQGFWPQHF.

The chain recombines TRBV7-9 with TRBJ1-1; tentatively, D is TRBD1 (6 bases). Germline CDR1 and CDR2: SEHNR and FQNEAQ (reference sequence). The CDR3 spans 16 residues. Trimming pared 4 bases from V and 5 bases from J, leaving 20 bases between. CDR3 loop: CASSSRSRGGKTEAFF. DNA for the CDR3: TGTGCCAGCAGCTCCAGATCTAGAGGGGGTAAGACTGAAGCTTTCTTT.

Written as DNA, the CDR3 is TGTGCCATCAGTGAGGGACAGTTACGCCCGGAGCCCTATGGCTACACCTTC. Its protein product is CAISEGQLRPEPYGYTF. The chain links TRBV10-3 to TRBJ1-2; possibly TRBD1 for D (6 bases). The CDR3 consists of 17 residues. The V end was cut by 2 bases, the J end by 4 bases, with 20 bases between. Germline V gene sequence: CDR1 ENHRY, CDR2 SYGVKD.

This clone was recorded once. This chain uses TRBV10-3 with TRBJ2-1; 10 bases map to TRBD1. Germline V gene sequence: CDR1 ENHRY, CDR2 SYGVKD. V shed 6 bases and J 5 bases; nucleotides not matched to a gene: 7. This CDR3 region has 15 residues. CDR3 residues: CAIRPSGQGNNEQFF. The CDR3, as DNA: TGTGCCATCAGACCTTCGGGACAGGGGAACAATGAGCAGTTCTTC.

CDR3 sequence: CASSLMMGQGIDEQFF. The CDR3, as DNA: TGTGCCAGCAGCCTAATGATGGGACAGGGGATCGATGAGCAGTTCTTC. V gene TRBV5-4 combines with J gene TRBJ2-1; 10 nucleotides line up with TRBD1. The CDR3 length is 16 residues. Unmatched junction bases numbered 12, after V lost 4 bases and J lost 8 bases. Germline values: CDR1 SGHNT, CDR2 YYREEE (reference sequence).

This CDR3 is CASSRATVLKLFF. The CDR3 region has the DNA TGTGCCAGTAGTCGGGCGACAGTACTAAAGCTGTTTTTT. This chain connects TRBV19 to TRBJ2-2, with a tentative D call TRBD1 (5 bases). The germline gives CDR1 LNHDA, CDR2 SQIVND (reference sequence). The germline V and J ends were trimmed by 5 bases and 12 bases, with 16 bases remaining between them. The CDR3 is made up of 13 amino acids.

The chain recombines TRBV5-5 with TRBJ2-7; D remains unclear. Trimming left V 2 bases short and J 2 bases short, with 8 bases between. Germline loops: CDR1 SGHKS, CDR2 YYEKEE (reference sequence). This CDR3 is 13 amino acids long. The CDR3 sequence is CASSLYRAYEQYF. The CDR3 region has the DNA TGTGCCAGCAGCTTATACAGAGCCTACGAGCAGTACTTC.

The rearrangement joins TRBV5-1 to TRBJ1-1, with a tentative D call TRBD1 (6 bases). The germline V gene has CDR1 SGHRS and CDR2 YFSETQ. The germline V and J ends were trimmed by 3 bases and 0 bases, with 18 bases remaining between them. The length of the CDR3 is 17 residues. This CDR3 is CASSSKILGQVNTEAFF. CDR3 sequence (DNA): TGCGCCAGCAGCTCGAAAATATTGGGACAAGTGAACACTGAAGCTTTCTTT.

V usage is TRBV10-3 and J usage is TRBJ2-1; 12 bases are shared with TRBD1. Losses at the gene ends were 8 bases for V and 7 bases for J; bases not matched to a gene: 6. Germline assignment: CDR1 ENHRY and CDR2 SYGVKD. This CDR3 spans 14 amino acids. The CDR3: CAIAGTGGENEQFF. DNA for the CDR3: TGTGCCATCGCCGGGACAGGGGGCGAGAATGAGCAGTTCTTC.

For the CDR3, the DNA is TGTGCCAGCAGCGCGAGGACAGGGAGCGAGCAGTACTTC. Translated: CASSARTGSEQYF. The rearrangement joins TRBV9 to TRBJ2-7; TRBD1 agrees at 8 bases. Germline V gene lookup returns CDR1 SGDLS and CDR2 YYNGEE. The junction had 5 bases not matched to a gene; V was cut back by 3 bases and J by 6 bases. The CDR3 covers 13 residues. The complete variable domain, with remaining parts taken from reference TRBV9 and TRBJ2-7, reads DSGVTQTPKHLITATGQRVTLRCSPRSGDLSVYWYQQSLDQGLQFLIQYYNGEERAKGNILERFSAQQFPDLHSELNLSSLELGDSALYFCASSARTGSEQYFGPGTRLTVT.

The V and J genes are TRBV11-2 and TRBJ1-3, with 7 bases matching TRBD1. This CDR3 has 15 amino acids. The V gene's germline CDR1 is SGHAT and CDR2 FQNNGV. J was trimmed by 1 base and V by 3 bases; bases with no gene match: 3. The CDR3 DNA reads as TGTGCCAGCAGCTTCCGACAGGGTTCTGGAAACACCATATATTTT. It yields the protein CASSFRQGSGNTIYF. The whole variable domain, filled in from reference TRBV11-2 and TRBJ1-3, reads EAGVAQSPRYKIIEKRQSVAFWCNPISGHATLYWYQQILGQGPKLLIQFQNNGVVDDSQLPKDRFSAERLKGVDSTLKIQPAKLEDSAVYLCASSFRQGSGNTIYFGEGSWLTVV.

The rearrangement links TRBV9 to TRBJ2-1; 9 positions match TRBD2. The germline gives CDR1 SGDLS, CDR2 YYNGEE. The CDR3 runs 14 residues. V lost 9 bases, J lost 3 bases, and 7 bases stayed unmatched. The CDR3 loop is CATYSGGIYNEQFF. The CDR3 region has the DNA TGTGCCACATATAGCGGGGGAATCTACAATGAGCAGTTCTTC.

The chain employs TRBV28 and TRBJ1-2; D might be TRBD1 (6 bases). V shed 8 bases and J shed 4 bases, with 11 bases lying between them. The CDR3 has 12 residues. Germline V CDR1 and CDR2: MDHEN, SYDVKM. The CDR3 sequence is CASGQLLYGYTF. Written as DNA, the CDR3 is TGTGCCAGCGGACAGTTACTCTATGGCTACACCTTC.

This chain connects TRBV29-1 to TRBJ2-1, with 11 bases aligning to TRBD2. This CDR3 is 15 amino acids long. V shed 2 bases, J shed 10 bases, and the junction held 10 bases outside the gene matches. The germline V gene has CDR1 SQVTM and CDR2 ANQGSEA. CDR3 in amino acids: CSVERVLAGDGEQFF. CDR3 DNA sequence: TGCAGCGTTGAACGGGTACTAGCGGGGGACGGGGAGCAGTTCTTC.

The CDR3 here is CASRLGTGDTEAFF. The CDR3 region has the DNA TGTGCCAGCCGCCTCGGGACAGGAGACACTGAAGCTTTCTTT. This rearrangement joins TRBV7-3 to TRBJ1-1; 8 bases are a match to TRBD1. The CDR3 sequence is 14 residues long. J was trimmed by 3 bases and V by 8 bases; bases with no gene match: 8. Per germline, CDR1 SGHTA and CDR2 FQGTGA.

The gene calls are TRBV6-5 and TRBJ1-3, with TRBD1 as a possible D gene (6 bases). The V and J ends lost 8 bases and 2 bases respectively, with 16 bases between them. Germline V CDR1 and CDR2: MNHEY, SVGAGI. The CDR3 covers 15 residues. This CDR3 is CASGGRSGTGNTIYF. CDR3 nucleotide sequence: TGTGCCAGCGGGGGGCGGTCGGGGACTGGAAACACCATATATTTT.

Here the CDR3 reads CASSQVAGGADGYTF. CDR3 sequence (DNA): TGCGCCAGCAGCCAAGTGGCAGGGGGCGCTGATGGCTACACCTTC. This chain links TRBV4-1 with TRBJ1-2; 8 bases map to TRBD1. Looked up from germline, CDR1 is MGHRA and CDR2 is YSYEKL. V was pared by 1 base and J by 6 bases, with 7 bases of the junction left unmatched. The CDR3 loop spans 15 amino acids.